This T cell receptor (beta chain) was retrieved from a study of shared clonotypes between healthy human individuals. Regarding the study as a whole: Generation probability values for non-shared clonotypes were lower than those for clonotypes shared by all four donors. A handful of donors shared approximately 5% of their naive CD4 clonotypes.

The CDR3 length is 13 residues. Trimming stripped 0 bases from V and 3 bases from J, with 3 bases between. Per germline, CDR1 MGHRA and CDR2 YSYEKL. Repertoires were generated with immunoSEQ multiplex PCR, while TCRdb's copy carries only in-frame clones and drops some. The sample shows about a million clones, 60% to 80% of them seen only once. On this clone itself: Its antigen is as yet unknown.

The V and J genes are TRBV4-1 and TRBJ1-5; D remains unclear. The TCR originated in a man aged 18 to 29 in good health. Some clones in this sample may be carry-over from other donors' samples. Sequenced input: memory CD4+ T cells from PBMCs. Described subset: CD45RA-negative fraction. The CDR3: CASSQDNNQPQHF. In DNA form, the CDR3 reads TGCGCCAGCAGCCAAGATAACAATCAGCCCCAGCATTTT.